Below are 8 T cell receptor beta chains sequenced from a single sample in a study of molecular identifiers for immune sequencing clone quantification. Via MiXCR, TCRdb re-called the PCR reads, giving one row per CDR3 protein. The data hold roughly 300,000 distinct CDR3 sequences, with roughly 24% observed a single time. The material sequenced was naive CD8+ T cells from blood, with Jurkat cell RNA spiked in. Indicated subset: FACS-sorted CD8+CD4-CCR7+CD45RA+ naive T cells. All receptors derive from a human donor in good health. Some libraries in this study had Jurkat cell RNA spiked in.

A note on this clonotype: At one boundary the junction diverges from the germline segment, which might be a read error. The chain is built from TRBV6-2 or TRBV6-3 and TRBJ2-3, with 8 bases matching TRBD1. The CDR3 has 16 amino acids. Germline CDR1 reads MNHEY; CDR2 reads SVGEGT. CDR3 DNA: TGTGCCAGCAGTTCGCTACAGGGGGTATGGACAGATACGCCGTATTTT. Amino acids: CASSSLQGVWTDTPYF.

This clonotype was counted many times. The chain combines TRBV4-1 with TRBJ1-2, with 9 bases identical to TRBD1. The junction had 3 bases not matched to a gene; V was cut back by 0 bases and J by 4 bases. Germline CDR1 reads MGHRA; CDR2 reads YSYEKL. CDR3 size: 15 residues. The CDR3 nucleotides read TGCGCCAGCAGCCAAGAGGACAGGGGATTCTATGGCTACACCTTC. Translating gives CASSQEDRGFYGYTF.

The V and J genes are TRBV19 and TRBJ2-7; 7 bases are a match to TRBD1. The J segment lost 3 bases and the V segment lost 5 bases, leaving 7 bases of the junction unmatched. The CDR3 sequence is 14 residues long. In germline, CDR1 is LNHDA, CDR2 SQIVND (reference sequence). This chain's CDR3 is CASSEPGQFYEQYF. Here the CDR3 DNA reads TGTGCCAGTAGTGAGCCGGGACAGTTCTACGAGCAGTACTTC.

The genes are TRBV7-4 and TRBJ2-7; no clear D gene. The V gene lost 0 bases and the J gene lost 13 bases, with 16 bases spanning the gap. Germline V gene data show CDR1 as SGHVT and CDR2 as SQSDAQ. The CDR3 contains 13 residues. The CDR3 spells CASSLAKNYKQYF. The CDR3 coding sequence is TGTGCCAGCAGCTTAGCAAAAAACTACAAACAATACTTC.

In the case of this clonotype: A single base separates this from a much larger clone, so it may be a read error. V gene TRBV7-9 combines with J gene TRBJ2-3; 9 nucleotides agree with TRBD2. Looked up from germline, CDR1 is SEHNR and CDR2 is FQNEAQ (reference sequence). This CDR3 spans 16 amino acids. This CDR3 reads CAGSPGAGGTTDTQYF. The CDR3 region has the DNA TGTGCCGGCAGCCCAGGAGCGGGAGGCACCACAGATACGCAGTATTTT.

This chain uses TRBV30 with TRBJ2-3, with D unclear. The V gene's germline CDR1 is GTSNPN and CDR2 SVGIG (reference sequence). V was cut by 0 bases and J by 0 bases, with 10 bases left in between. This CDR3 region has 15 residues. The CDR3: CAWSVWGSSTDTQYF. CDR3 coding DNA: TGTGCCTGGAGTGTTTGGGGTTCTAGCACAGATACGCAGTATTTT.

This clonotype was picked up a small number of times. The gene calls are TRBV9 and TRBJ1-3; 8 nucleotides align to TRBD1. This CDR3 region has 16 residues. With V trimmed by 3 bases and J by 0 bases, 5 bases remained unmatched. The germline V gene has CDR1 SGDLS and CDR2 YYNGEE. Written as DNA, the CDR3 is TGTGCCAGCAGCGCGACAGGGGCCGGCTCTGGAAACACCATATATTTT. As protein: CASSATGAGSGNTIYF.

This clonotype turned up a few times. V and J are TRBV29-1 and TRBJ2-1; D unresolved. The CDR3 has 11 residues. Deletions cut 5 bases from V and 7 bases from J, with 9 bases between. Per germline, CDR1 SQVTM and CDR2 ANQGSEA. The CDR3 loop is CSVFSGNEQFF. CDR3 DNA sequence: TGCAGCGTTTTCTCTGGGAATGAGCAGTTCTTC.